These 11 T cell receptor beta chains share one sample of origin, sequenced in a study of human T cells and chemical hapten exposure. TCRdb processed the RACE reads anew with MiXCR; each CDR3 protein has one entry. The sample yields a few hundred thousand distinct CDR3 sequences, roughly 6% seen once. The time point: pre-sensitization, week 0. Treatment meaning: therapeutic diphenylcyclopropenone sensitization with weekly scalp DPC. Here the sequenced sample was whole blood, taken in connection with sensitization to the hapten diphenylcyclopropenone (DPC). The receptors stem from a young woman with alopecia areata. Some clones in this sample may be carry-over from other donors' samples.

This clonotype was observed many times. The rearrangement joins TRBV28 to TRBJ2-7; perhaps TRBD2 as D (7 bases). This CDR3 region has 13 residues. Germline V gives CDR1 MDHEN, CDR2 SYDVKM. V dropped 7 bases and J dropped 6 bases, with 16 bases sitting between them. This CDR3 reads CASTRWGGGEQYF. In DNA, the CDR3 is TGTGCCAGCACCCGCTGGGGGGGCGGCGAGCAGTACTTC.

V and J are TRBV3-1 and TRBJ2-2; D gene unclear. Trimming cost V 4 bases and J 2 bases, with 11 bases left between them. The CDR3 extends over 15 amino acids. Germline values: CDR1 LGHDT, CDR2 YNNKEL (reference sequence). CDR3 region: CASSPAELNTGELFF. The DNA of the CDR3 is TGTGCCAGCAGCCCCGCGGAGTTAAACACCGGGGAGCTGTTTTTT.

The chain employs TRBV7-2 and TRBJ1-2; D might be TRBD1 (6 bases). The CDR3 has 17 residues. Germline V gene lookup returns CDR1 SGHTA and CDR2 FQGNSA. The ends were cut back, 0 bases at V and 8 bases at J, with 22 bases in the middle. The CDR3 nucleotides are TGTGCCAGCAGCTTAGCCCGGACTGGACAGCCACCTGCAGGCTACACCTTC. Its translation: CASSLARTGQPPAGYTF.

This clonotype was seen many times. This chain connects TRBV6-5 to TRBJ1-1; TRBD1 matches 7 bases. The V and J ends lost 5 bases and 5 bases, in that order; junction bases with no gene match: 17. Germline CDR1 MNHEY, CDR2 SVGAGI. This CDR3 spans 17 amino acids. CDR3 DNA sequence: TGTGCCAGCAGTGCGCGCTCCTACAGGGGTACGGGGACTGAAGCTTTCTTT. This translates into CASSARSYRGTGTEAFF.

The rearrangement links TRBV7-9 to TRBJ1-3; D is uncertain. CDR3 length equals 14 residues. Trimming cost V 5 bases and J 4 bases, with 12 bases left between them. Looked up from germline, CDR1 is SEHNR and CDR2 is FQNEAQ (reference sequence). CDR3 region: CASSQGGVGNTIYF. CDR3 DNA sequence: TGTGCCAGCAGCCAAGGTGGGGTCGGAAACACCATATATTTT. Combining the CDR3 with reference TRBV7-9 and TRBJ1-3 gives the whole variable domain DTGVSQNPRHKITKRGQNVTFRCDPISEHNRLYWYRQTLGQGPEFLTYFQNEAQLEKSRLLSDRFSAERPKGSFSTLEIQRTEQGDSAMYLCASSQGGVGNTIYFGEGSWLTVV.

In this sample, this clonotype turned up many times. The CDR3 is CASSQDFGRPYLPFF. In nucleotides, the CDR3 is TGTGCCAGCAGCCAAGATTTCGGCAGGCCTTACCTCCCTTTCTTT. The chain employs TRBV4-2 and TRBJ1-1, with no clear D. The germline V gene encodes CDR1 LGHNA and CDR2 YNFKEQ. V was clipped by 0 bases and J by 12 bases, with 20 bases between them. The CDR3 totals 15 residues.

The V call is TRBV29-1, the J call TRBJ2-1; tentative D call: TRBD2 (5 bases). The ends were cut back, 6 bases at V and 0 bases at J, with 6 bases in the middle. The germline V gene has CDR1 SQVTM and CDR2 ANQGSEA. This CDR3 contains 12 residues. In DNA form, the CDR3 reads TGCAGCGTAGCGGACTCCTACAATGAGCAGTTCTTC. Translated: CSVADSYNEQFF.

In this sample, this clonotype turned up many times. The chain is built from TRBV7-2 and TRBJ1-1; 12 bases fit TRBD1. This CDR3 has 16 amino acids. The trim removed 1 base at V and 5 bases at J, leaving 5 bases unmatched. Looked up from germline, CDR1 is SGHTA and CDR2 is FQGNSA. For the CDR3, the DNA is TGTGCCAGCAGCTTAGTGGGACAGGGGGCGGGGACTGAAGCTTTCTTT. Translation gives CASSLVGQGAGTEAFF. The variable domain in full, completed from reference TRBV7-2 and TRBJ1-1, reads GAGVSQSPSNKVTEKGKDVELRCDPISGHTALYWYRQSLGQGLEFLIYFQGNSAPDKSGLPSDRFSAERTGGSVSTLTIQRTQQEDSAVYLCASSLVGQGAGTEAFFGQGTRLTVV.

There are a few counts of this clonotype. The chain combines TRBV6-2 or TRBV6-3 with TRBJ2-3; D is tentatively TRBD1 or TRBD2 (5 bases each). The CDR3 sequence is 14 residues long. Germline V gene sequence: CDR1 MNHEY, CDR2 SVGEGT. V was shortened by 6 bases and J by 0 bases, with 10 bases between the two germline ends. The DNA of the CDR3 is TGTGCCAGCAGGCCGGGACCAAGCACAGATACGCAGTATTTT. Translating it yields CASRPGPSTDTQYF.

This clonotype has at least ten counts. The gene calls are TRBV4-2 and TRBJ2-3; D gene uncertain. CDR1 is LGHNA, CDR2 YNFKEQ, per germline. Trimming stripped 0 bases from V and 3 bases from J, with 10 bases between. The CDR3 runs to 15 residues. As DNA, the CDR3 is TGTGCCAGCAGCCAAGAGTGGGTTCCAACAGATACGCAGTATTTT. Translating gives CASSQEWVPTDTQYF.

This clonotype was recorded many times. This chain uses TRBV27 with TRBJ1-5; D remains unclear. Germline-derived CDR1 and CDR2 are MNHEY and SMNVEV (reference sequence). The germline V and J ends were trimmed by 1 base and 3 bases, with 7 bases remaining between them. This CDR3 region has 14 residues. CDR3 protein: CASSLWGTNQPQHF. The DNA for the CDR3 is TGTGCCAGCAGTTTATGGGGAACCAATCAGCCCCAGCATTTT.